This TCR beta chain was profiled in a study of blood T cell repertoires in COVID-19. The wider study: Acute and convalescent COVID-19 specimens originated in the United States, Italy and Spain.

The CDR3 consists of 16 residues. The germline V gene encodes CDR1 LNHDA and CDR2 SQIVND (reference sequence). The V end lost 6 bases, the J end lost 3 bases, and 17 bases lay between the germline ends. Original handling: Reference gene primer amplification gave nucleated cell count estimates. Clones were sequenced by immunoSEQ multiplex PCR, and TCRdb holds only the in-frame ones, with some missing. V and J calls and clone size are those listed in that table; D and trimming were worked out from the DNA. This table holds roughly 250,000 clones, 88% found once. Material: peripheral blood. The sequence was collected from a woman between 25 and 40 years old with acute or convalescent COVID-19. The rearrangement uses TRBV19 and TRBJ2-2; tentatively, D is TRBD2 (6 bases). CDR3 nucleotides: TGTGCCAGTAGCCCTAGGACTATGCTTGACACCGGGGAGCTGTTTTTT. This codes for CASSPRTMLDTGELFF.